Listed here are 3 T cell receptor beta chains from one sample, sequenced in a study of neurological immune-mediated disorders. TCRdb reprocessed the 5' RACE reads with MiXCR, giving one entry per CDR3 protein. The sample carries roughly 20,000 distinct CDR3 sequences, 17% recorded once. Sequencing was performed on CD8+ T cells from blood. The origin of the receptors is a woman between 18 and 29 years old with multiple sclerosis.

Ten or more counts support this clonotype. The rearrangement links TRBV7-6 to TRBJ1-1; D ambiguous. Per germline, CDR1 SGHVS and CDR2 FNYEAQ. CDR3 length: 13 amino acids. The CDR3 loop reads CASEEVLNTEAFF. The CDR3 nucleotides read TGTGCTTCGGAAGAGGTATTGAACACTGAAGCTTTCTTT.

This clonotype has a count of ten or more. The V call is TRBV24-1, the J call TRBJ2-7; D not resolved. CDR3 length equals 13 residues. Germline lookup yields CDR1 KGHDR and CDR2 SFDVKD. The V and J ends lost 5 bases and 2 bases respectively, with 9 bases between them. The CDR3 region is CATSAAETYEQYF. In DNA form, the CDR3 reads TGTGCCACCAGTGCCGCGGAAACCTACGAGCAGTACTTC.

This chain joins TRBV5-1 and TRBJ1-2, with 8 positions matching TRBD1. With V trimmed by 4 bases and J by 3 bases, 2 bases remained unmatched. The CDR3 totals 13 residues. Germline V gene lookup returns CDR1 SGHRS and CDR2 YFSETQ. The CDR3 reads CASSLDRDYGYTF. The CDR3 DNA sequence: TGCGCCAGCAGCCTGGACAGGGACTATGGCTACACCTTC.